The entry that follows covers one TCR beta chain sequence. The antigen is not known. Nominal health characterized the donors when sampled, though unrecorded immune exposures were likely. 60 Vbeta and 13 Jbeta primers were used in PCR. The method was immunoSEQ multiplex PCR; TCRdb's version includes in-frame clones alone and lacks a portion of them. The data show approximately 150,000 clones, less than 90% seen once. CDR1 is SGHRS, CDR2 YFSETQ, per germline. This CDR3 comprises 13 residues. Trimming shortened V by 5 bases and J by 4 bases, and 12 bases separated the two germline ends. The record originates from a study of cytomegalovirus exposure and HLA in healthy donors. Background on the study: An early data release held some 85 million unique TCRs from HLA-typed donors. Study results and limitations: Among the CMV-associated chains, a few were confirmed in vitro as specific for CMV antigens. Presence/absence analyses supposed approximately even sequencing depth among donors.

The specimen sequenced was PBMCs. J is TRBJ1-1 and V is TRBV5-1; unclear D gene. This clonotype originated in a man over 45 in good health and CMV-seropositive. The CDR3 nucleotides are TGCGCCAGCAGGTATCGGGAGGGCACTGAAGCTTTCTTT. As protein: CASRYREGTEAFF.